This T cell receptor (beta chain) was captured by sequencing in a study of cytomegalovirus exposure and HLA in healthy donors. Clones were sequenced by immunoSEQ multiplex PCR, and TCRdb holds only the in-frame ones, with some missing. This table has some 150,000 clones, about 94% appearing once. About this clone: Antigen specificity is unknown.

Trimming took 3 bases from V and 8 from J, leaving 15 bases between them. Germline-derived CDR1 and CDR2 are SGHNT and YYREEE (reference sequence). CDR3 length equals 14 residues. Overall study results and limits: According to the study, about 180 TCR beta chains were cytomegalovirus-associated. In the roughly 110 validation repertoires, about 95% of cluster scores exceeded 0, per a later analysis.

The receptor was derived from a man aged 18 to 29 in good health and CMV-seropositive. This chain links TRBV5-4 with TRBJ2-1, with D perhaps TRBD2 (6 bases). Input material: PBMCs. CDR3 DNA: TGTGCCAGCAGCTCCCCGACTAGTACCCATGAGCAGTTCTTC. Translated, it gives CASSSPTSTHEQFF.